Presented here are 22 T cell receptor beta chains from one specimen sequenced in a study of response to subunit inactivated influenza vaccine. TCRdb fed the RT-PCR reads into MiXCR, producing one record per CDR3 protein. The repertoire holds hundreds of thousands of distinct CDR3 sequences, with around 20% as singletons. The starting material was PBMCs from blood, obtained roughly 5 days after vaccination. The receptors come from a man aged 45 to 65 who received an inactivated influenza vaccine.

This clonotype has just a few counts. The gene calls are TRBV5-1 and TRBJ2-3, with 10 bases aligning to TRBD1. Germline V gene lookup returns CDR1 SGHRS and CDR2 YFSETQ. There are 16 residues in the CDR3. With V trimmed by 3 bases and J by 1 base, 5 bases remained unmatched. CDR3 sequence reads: CASSSGQGRRTDTQYF. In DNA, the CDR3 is TGCGCCAGCAGCTCGGGACAGGGGCGACGCACAGATACGCAGTATTTT.

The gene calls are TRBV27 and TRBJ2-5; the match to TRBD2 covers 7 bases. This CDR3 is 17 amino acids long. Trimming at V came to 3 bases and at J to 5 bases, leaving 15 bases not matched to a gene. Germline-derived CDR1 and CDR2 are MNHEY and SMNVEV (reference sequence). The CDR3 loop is CASSFLSSGARHETQYF. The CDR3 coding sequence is TGTGCCAGCAGTTTCCTTTCTAGCGGAGCCCGGCACGAGACCCAGTACTTC.

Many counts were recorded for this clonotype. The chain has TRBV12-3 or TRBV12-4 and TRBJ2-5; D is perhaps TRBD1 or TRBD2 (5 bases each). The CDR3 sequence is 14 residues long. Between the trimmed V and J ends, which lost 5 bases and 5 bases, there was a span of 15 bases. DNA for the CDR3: TGTGCCAGCAGTGGGTTCGGGGCGCGGGAGACCCAGTACTTC. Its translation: CASSGFGARETQYF.

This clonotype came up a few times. CDR3 sequence: CASSPGLAGGQAYEQYF. CDR3 bases: TGTGCCAGCAGTCCGGGACTAGCGGGAGGCCAAGCCTACGAGCAGTACTTC. The chain joins TRBV6-1 to TRBJ2-7; TRBD2 matches 15 bases. This CDR3 is 17 amino acids long. The V gene end was trimmed by 5 bases and the J gene end by 2 bases; junction bases not matched to a gene: 7. CDR1 MNHNS and CDR2 SASEGT come from the germline V gene.

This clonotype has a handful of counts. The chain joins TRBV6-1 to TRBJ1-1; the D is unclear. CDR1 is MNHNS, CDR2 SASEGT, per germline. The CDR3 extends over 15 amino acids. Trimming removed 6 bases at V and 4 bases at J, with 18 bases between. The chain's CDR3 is CASSPGEGIGTEAFF. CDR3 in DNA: TGTGCCAGCAGCCCTGGTGAGGGTATCGGCACTGAAGCTTTCTTT.

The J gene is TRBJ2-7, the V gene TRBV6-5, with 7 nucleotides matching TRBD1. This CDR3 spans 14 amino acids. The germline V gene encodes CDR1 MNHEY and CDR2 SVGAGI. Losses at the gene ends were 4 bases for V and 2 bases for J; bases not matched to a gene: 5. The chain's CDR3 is CASSSDRVAYEQYF. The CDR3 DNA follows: TGTGCCAGCAGTTCCGACAGGGTGGCCTACGAGCAGTACTTC.

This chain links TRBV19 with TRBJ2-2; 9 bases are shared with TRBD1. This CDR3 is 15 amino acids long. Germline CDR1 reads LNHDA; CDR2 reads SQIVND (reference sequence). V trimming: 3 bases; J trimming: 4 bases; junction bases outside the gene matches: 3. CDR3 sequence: CASSMDRGVTGELFF. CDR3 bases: TGTGCCAGTAGTATGGACAGGGGAGTCACCGGGGAGCTGTTTTTT.

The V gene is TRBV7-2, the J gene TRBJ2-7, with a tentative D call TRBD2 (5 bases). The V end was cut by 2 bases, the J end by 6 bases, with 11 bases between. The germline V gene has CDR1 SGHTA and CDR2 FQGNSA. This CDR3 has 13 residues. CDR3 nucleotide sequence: TGTGCCAGCAGCTTAACGAGGGATGGCGAGCAGTACTTC. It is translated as CASSLTRDGEQYF.

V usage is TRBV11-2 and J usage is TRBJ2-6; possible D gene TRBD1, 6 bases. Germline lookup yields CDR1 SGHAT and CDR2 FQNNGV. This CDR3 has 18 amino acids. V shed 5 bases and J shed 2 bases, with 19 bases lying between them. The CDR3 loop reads CASSPRSQGITGANVLTF. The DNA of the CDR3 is TGTGCCAGCAGCCCCAGATCGCAGGGGATCACTGGGGCCAACGTCCTGACTTTC.

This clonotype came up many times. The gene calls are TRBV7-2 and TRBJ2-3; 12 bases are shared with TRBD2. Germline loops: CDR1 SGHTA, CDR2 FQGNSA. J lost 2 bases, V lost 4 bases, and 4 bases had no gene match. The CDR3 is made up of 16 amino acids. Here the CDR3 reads CASSSTSGGNTDTQYF. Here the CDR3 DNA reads TGTGCCAGCAGCTCCACTAGCGGGGGGAACACAGATACGCAGTATTTT.

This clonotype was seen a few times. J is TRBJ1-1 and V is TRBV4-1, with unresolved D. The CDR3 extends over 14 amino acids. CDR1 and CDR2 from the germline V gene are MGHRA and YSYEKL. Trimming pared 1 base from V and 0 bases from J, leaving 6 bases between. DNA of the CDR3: TGCGCCAGCAGCCAAGTGGGTATGAACACTGAAGCTTTCTTT. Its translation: CASSQVGMNTEAFF.

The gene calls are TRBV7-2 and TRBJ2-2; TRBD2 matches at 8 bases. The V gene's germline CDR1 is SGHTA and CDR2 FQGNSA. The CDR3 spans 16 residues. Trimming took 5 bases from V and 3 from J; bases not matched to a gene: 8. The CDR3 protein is CASSPRGGGDTGELFF. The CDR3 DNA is TGTGCCAGCAGCCCCCGGGGGGGAGGGGACACCGGGGAGCTGTTTTTT.

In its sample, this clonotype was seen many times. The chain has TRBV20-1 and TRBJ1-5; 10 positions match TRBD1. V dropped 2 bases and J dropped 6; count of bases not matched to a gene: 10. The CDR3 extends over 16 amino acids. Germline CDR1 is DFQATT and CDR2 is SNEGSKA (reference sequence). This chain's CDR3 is CSARRPSGQGSQPQHF. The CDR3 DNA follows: TGCAGTGCTAGACGACCGTCGGGACAGGGGAGTCAGCCCCAGCATTTT.

This chain's CDR3 is CASRFQVETDTQYF. The CDR3 nucleotides are TGTGCCAGCAGATTCCAGGTGGAGACAGATACGCAGTATTTT. The chain joins TRBV27 to TRBJ2-3; D gene unclear. Looked up from germline, CDR1 is MNHEY and CDR2 is SMNVEV (reference sequence). Trimming cost V 6 bases and J 3 bases, with 13 bases left between them. The length of the CDR3 is 14 residues.

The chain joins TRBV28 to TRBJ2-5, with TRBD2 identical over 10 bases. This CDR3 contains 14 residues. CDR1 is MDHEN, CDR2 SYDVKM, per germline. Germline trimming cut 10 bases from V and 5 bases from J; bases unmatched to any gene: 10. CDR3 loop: CATGTSALIETQYF. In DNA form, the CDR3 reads TGTGCCACCGGGACTAGCGCCCTGATCGAGACCCAGTACTTC.

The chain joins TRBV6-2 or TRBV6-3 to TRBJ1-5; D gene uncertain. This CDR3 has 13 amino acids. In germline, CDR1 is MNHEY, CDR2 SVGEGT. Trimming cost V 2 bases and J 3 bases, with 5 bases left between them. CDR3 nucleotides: TGTGCCAGCAGTTACCAGACCAATCAGCCCCAGCATTTT. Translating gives CASSYQTNQPQHF.

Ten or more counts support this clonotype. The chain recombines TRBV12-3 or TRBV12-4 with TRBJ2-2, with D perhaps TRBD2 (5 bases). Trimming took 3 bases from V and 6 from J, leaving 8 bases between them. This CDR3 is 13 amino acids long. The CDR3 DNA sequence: TGTGCCAGCAGTTTGTTGGAGGCCGGGGAGCTGTTTTTT. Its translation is CASSLLEAGELFF.

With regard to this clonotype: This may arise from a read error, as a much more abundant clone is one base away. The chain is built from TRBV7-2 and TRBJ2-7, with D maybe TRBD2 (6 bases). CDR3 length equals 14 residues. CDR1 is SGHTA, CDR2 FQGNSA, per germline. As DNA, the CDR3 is TGTGCCAGCTGCTTAGTTGGAGGAGGGTACGAGCAGTACTTC. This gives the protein CASCLVGGGYEQYF.

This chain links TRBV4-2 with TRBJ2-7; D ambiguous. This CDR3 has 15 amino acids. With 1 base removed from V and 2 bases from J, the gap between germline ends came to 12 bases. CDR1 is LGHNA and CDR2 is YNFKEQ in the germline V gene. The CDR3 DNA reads TGTGCCAGCAGCCAAGCAACGACGGTCGCCTACGAGCAGTACTTC. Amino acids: CASSQATTVAYEQYF.

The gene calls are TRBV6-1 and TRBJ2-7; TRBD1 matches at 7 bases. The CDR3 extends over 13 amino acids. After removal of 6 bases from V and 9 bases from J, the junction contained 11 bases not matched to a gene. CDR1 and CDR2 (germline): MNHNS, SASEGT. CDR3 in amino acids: CASSGTAGGGQYF. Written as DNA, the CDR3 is TGTGCCAGCAGCGGGACAGCCGGCGGTGGGCAGTACTTC.

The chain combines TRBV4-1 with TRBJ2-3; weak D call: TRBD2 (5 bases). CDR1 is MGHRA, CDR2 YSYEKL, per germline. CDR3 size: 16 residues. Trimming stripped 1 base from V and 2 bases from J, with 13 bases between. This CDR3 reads CASSQAPQTNTDTQYF. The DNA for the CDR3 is TGCGCCAGCAGCCAAGCCCCACAGACTAACACAGATACGCAGTATTTT.

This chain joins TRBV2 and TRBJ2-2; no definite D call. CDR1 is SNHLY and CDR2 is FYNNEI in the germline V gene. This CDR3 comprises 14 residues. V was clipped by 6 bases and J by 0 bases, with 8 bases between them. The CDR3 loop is CASRPLPNTGELFF. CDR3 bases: TGTGCCAGCAGGCCCCTCCCGAACACCGGGGAGCTGTTTTTT.